A single sample is the source of the 17 T cell receptor beta chains below, sequenced in a study of STAT3 mutations in large granular lymphocyte leukemia. Study-level findings and limits: Every T-cell large granular lymphocyte leukemia patient had at least one immunodominant TCR beta clonotype.

These receptors' targets are unknown. Sequenced by immunoSEQ multiplex PCR; TCRdb stores in-frame clones only, minus some. The top ten clones hold approximately 10% of a sample with 15,000 to 18,000 clones, around nine tenths of them seen once. The sequenced sample was peripheral blood mononuclear cells. The source of these receptors is a woman between 50 and 59 years old with T-cell large granular lymphocyte leukemia. Some clones in this sample may be carry-over from other donors' samples.

This rearrangement joins TRBV5-4 to TRBJ2-1; no firm D call. The V end lost 0 bases, the J end lost 8 bases, and 12 bases lay between the germline ends. The CDR3 sequence is 14 residues long. Per germline, CDR1 SGHNT and CDR2 YYREEE (reference sequence). The CDR3 here is CASSLDEPSDEQFF. Here the CDR3 DNA reads TGTGCCAGCAGCTTGGATGAGCCGTCCGATGAGCAGTTCTTC.

The V and J genes are TRBV9 and TRBJ2-1, with D maybe TRBD2 (7 bases). The germline gives CDR1 SGDLS, CDR2 YYNGEE. The CDR3 sequence is 17 residues long. V dropped 0 bases and J dropped 4 bases, with 17 bases sitting between them. The CDR3 sequence: CASSVGAGHDLYNEQFF. The CDR3, as DNA: TGTGCCAGCAGCGTAGGAGCGGGACATGATTTATACAATGAGCAGTTCTTC.

This clone was observed once. The V gene is TRBV7-2, the J gene TRBJ2-5; unclear D gene. The CDR3 covers 14 residues. Germline CDR1 SGHTA, CDR2 FQGNSA. Trimming took off 4 bases at V and 2 bases at J, with 11 bases between the two ends. The CDR3 region has the DNA TGTGCCAGCAGCTCCGGAACCGGACAAGAGACCCAGTACTTC. It codes for CASSSGTGQETQYF.

The CDR3 nucleotides are TGCAGCTCCGGATTTAGCACAGATACGCAGTATTTT. Translation gives CSSGFSTDTQYF. The chain employs TRBV29-1 and TRBJ2-3; D is undetermined. V was shortened by 8 bases and J by 0 bases, with 9 bases between the two germline ends. The CDR3 runs 12 residues. The germline V gene has CDR1 SQVTM and CDR2 ANQGSEA.

The chain is built from TRBV7-2 and TRBJ2-7; 8 bases are shared with TRBD2. Germline V gene data show CDR1 as SGHTA and CDR2 as FQGNSA. The CDR3 spans 15 residues. V was clipped by 6 bases and J by 2 bases; unmatched bases: 9. The CDR3 DNA is TGTGCCAGCAGTTCAAACAACGGGAGGGCCTACGAGCAGTACTTC. Translation gives CASSSNNGRAYEQYF.

The V call is TRBV7-9, the J call TRBJ2-7; D is uncertain. Germline V gene sequence: CDR1 SEHNR, CDR2 FQNEAQ (reference sequence). This CDR3 is built from 13 residues. Trimming removed 5 bases at V and 2 bases at J, with 10 bases between. CDR3 bases: TGTGCCAGCAGCCCCCAGGCTACCTACGAGCAGTACTTC. Amino acid sequence: CASSPQATYEQYF.

The chain is built from TRBV5-4 and TRBJ2-5, with TRBD2 matching over 14 bases. V trimming: 3 bases; J trimming: 3 bases; junction bases outside the gene matches: 7. This CDR3 has 17 amino acids. Germline-derived CDR1 and CDR2 are SGHNT and YYREEE (reference sequence). The CDR3 protein is CASSWGGLAGVKETQYF. DNA for the CDR3: TGTGCCAGCAGCTGGGGGGGACTAGCGGGAGTAAAAGAGACCCAGTACTTC.

The CDR3 protein is CASSPIRQGTGTGELFF. In DNA form, the CDR3 reads TGCGCCAGCAGCCCAATCCGACAGGGGACAGGGACCGGGGAGCTGTTTTTT. The J gene is TRBJ2-2, the V gene TRBV5-1; 9 nucleotides align to TRBD1. The length of the CDR3 is 17 residues. Germline loops: CDR1 SGHRS, CDR2 YFSETQ. V dropped 4 bases and J dropped 5; count of bases not matched to a gene: 12. Full variable domain (rest looked up from reference TRBV5-1 and TRBJ2-2): KAGVTQTPRYLIKTRGQQVTLSCSPISGHRSVSWYQQTPGQGLQFLFEYFSETQRNKGNFPGRFSGRQFSNSRSEMNVSTLELGDSALYLCASSPIRQGTGTGELFFGEGSRLTVL.

The chain joins TRBV29-1 to TRBJ1-2, with TRBD1 as a possible D gene (5 bases). The germline CDR1 and CDR2 sequences are SQVTM and ANQGSEA. This CDR3 has 14 amino acids. Deletions cut 7 bases from V and 4 bases from J, with 19 bases between. CDR3 residues: CSAQGGMGFYGYTF. The CDR3 DNA reads as TGCAGCGCCCAGGGAGGTATGGGGTTCTATGGCTACACCTTC.

The chain combines TRBV4-1 with TRBJ1-1, with D unresolved. CDR1 MGHRA and CDR2 YSYEKL come from the germline V gene. This CDR3 has 15 residues. The V end was cut by 1 base, the J end by 0 bases, with 9 bases between. CDR3: CASSQVPLLNTEAFF. The CDR3 DNA is TGCGCCAGCAGCCAAGTCCCTCTTCTGAACACTGAAGCTTTCTTT.

This chain links TRBV2 with TRBJ1-4; tentative D call: TRBD1 (5 bases). The CDR3 covers 16 residues. Germline V gives CDR1 SNHLY, CDR2 FYNNEI. CDR3 amino acids: CASLRDRRATNEKLFF. The CDR3 DNA sequence: TGTGCATCCCTCCGGGACCGAAGAGCAACTAATGAAAAACTGTTTTTT.

The V gene is TRBV28, the J gene TRBJ2-1, with 13 bases identical to TRBD2. The V gene end was trimmed by 5 bases and the J gene end by 8 bases; junction bases not matched to a gene: 6. The CDR3 totals 15 residues. CDR1 MDHEN and CDR2 SYDVKM come from the germline V gene. The CDR3 sequence: CASSPGTSGADEQFF. The DNA of the CDR3 is TGTGCCAGCAGTCCCGGGACTAGCGGGGCTGATGAGCAGTTCTTC.

The chain has TRBV5-1 and TRBJ2-7; D may be TRBD1 (5 bases). This CDR3 contains 14 residues. With 0 bases removed from V and 2 bases from J, the gap between germline ends came to 9 bases. Per germline, CDR1 SGHRS and CDR2 YFSETQ. CDR3: CASSLASGTYEQYF. DNA for the CDR3: TGCGCCAGCAGCTTGGCCTCAGGGACCTACGAGCAGTACTTC.

This clone came up a few times. CDR3 residues: CASSVGMSANYGYTF. The CDR3 DNA sequence: TGTGCCAGCAGCGTGGGGATGAGTGCTAACTATGGCTACACCTTC. The chain recombines TRBV7-8 with TRBJ1-2; unclear D gene. The CDR3 sequence is 15 residues long. CDR1 is SGHVS and CDR2 is FQNEAQ in the germline V gene. V dropped 5 bases and J dropped 0 bases, with 13 bases sitting between them.

V gene TRBV18 combines with J gene TRBJ1-1; D remains ambiguous. The CDR3 loop spans 14 amino acids. V was trimmed by 0 bases and J by 5 bases, leaving 10 bases between them. Germline V gene data show CDR1 as KGHSH and CDR2 as LQKENI. The CDR3 DNA follows: TGTGCCAGCTCACCACCGCTGCGAACGACTGAAGCTTTCTTT. It specifies CASSPPLRTTEAFF.

The rearrangement links TRBV7-2 to TRBJ1-2; no definite D call. The V end lost 3 bases, the J end lost 8 bases, and 13 bases lay between the germline ends. Germline V gene sequence: CDR1 SGHTA, CDR2 FQGNSA. The CDR3 totals 13 residues. DNA of the CDR3: TGTGCCAGCAGCTTTTTAACCGAAGGGGGCTACACCTTC. Its protein is CASSFLTEGGYTF.

J is TRBJ2-7 and V is TRBV6-5, with D possibly being TRBD2 (5 bases). In germline, CDR1 is MNHEY, CDR2 SVGAGI. The CDR3 extends over 14 amino acids. V was shortened by 5 bases and J by 4 bases, with 15 bases between the two germline ends. In nucleotides, the CDR3 is TGTGCCAGCAGTGACGGGAATCCCCCGTACGAGCAGTACTTC. Protein sequence: CASSDGNPPYEQYF.